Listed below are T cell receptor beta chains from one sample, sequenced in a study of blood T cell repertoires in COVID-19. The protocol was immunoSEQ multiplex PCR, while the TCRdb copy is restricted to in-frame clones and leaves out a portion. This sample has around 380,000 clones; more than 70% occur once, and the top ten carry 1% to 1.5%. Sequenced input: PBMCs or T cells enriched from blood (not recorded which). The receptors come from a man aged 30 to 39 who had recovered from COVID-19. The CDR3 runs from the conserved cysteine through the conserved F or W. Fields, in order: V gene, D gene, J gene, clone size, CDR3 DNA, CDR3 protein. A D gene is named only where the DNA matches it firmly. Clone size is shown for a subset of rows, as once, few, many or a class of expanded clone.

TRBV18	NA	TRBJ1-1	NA	TGTGCCAGCTCACCATACCGGTCTGAGAACACTGAAGCTTTCTTT	CASSPYRSENTEAFF
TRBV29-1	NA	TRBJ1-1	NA	TGCAGCGTGACCTCCGGACATGAAGCTTTCTTT	CSVTSGHEAFF
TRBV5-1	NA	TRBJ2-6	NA	TGCGCCAGCAGCTACACAATCTCTGGGGCCAACGTCCTGACTTTC	CASSYTISGANVLTF
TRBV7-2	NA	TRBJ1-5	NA	TGTGCCAGCAGCTTAACAAGAAATCAGCCCCAGCATTTT	CASSLTRNQPQHF
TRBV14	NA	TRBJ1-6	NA	TGTGCCAGCACTCTTGGGCAGCGGGGGTCACCCCTCCACTTT	CASTLGQRGSPLHF
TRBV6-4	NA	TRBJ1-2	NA	TGTGCCAGCAGGTTACGGAGAGGGATTTATGGCTACACCTTC	CASRLRRGIYGYTF
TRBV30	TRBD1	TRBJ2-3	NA	TGTGCCTGGTCCACCCACAGGGGGCCGACAGATACGCAGTATTTT	CAWSTHRGPTDTQYF
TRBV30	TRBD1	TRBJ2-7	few	TGTGCCTGGAGTGCACGGGACAGGGTCAACGAGCAGTACTTC	CAWSARDRVNEQYF
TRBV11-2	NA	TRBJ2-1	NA	TGTGCCAGCAGCGCTCGGGGTGGCTCCAATGAGCAGTTCTTC	CASSARGGSNEQFF
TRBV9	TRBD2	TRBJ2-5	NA	TGTGCCAGCAGCGTAGGTAGCGGGGGGGAGACCCAGTACTTC	CASSVGSGGETQYF
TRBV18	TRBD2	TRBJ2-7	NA	TGTGCCAGCTCACCGGGCGGGGGGGCGTGGGAGCAGTACTTC	CASSPGGGAWEQYF